This T cell receptor beta chain comes out of a study of cytomegalovirus exposure and HLA in healthy donors. J lost 1 base, V lost 2 bases, and 8 bases had no gene match. The CDR3 is made up of 19 amino acids. The V gene's germline CDR1 is SGHRS and CDR2 YFSETQ. 13 Jbeta primers and 60 Vbeta primers were used for the PCR. Profiling relied on immunoSEQ multiplex PCR, and the TCRdb table lists in-frame clones only, not all of them. The top ten clones hold around 8.2% of a sample with about 120,000 clones, about 70% of them seen once. Details on this clone: The antigen remains undetermined.

Nominally healthy donors provided the samples, though records likely missed some immune exposures. Notes on the study in general: The listing of roughly 160 TCR beta chains classed them as cytomegalovirus-associated. Sequencing likely caused a cluster of highly shared sequence variants. Later analysis identified a missense DCLRE1C variant that was linked to TCR beta V- and J-gene trimming.

Material: PBMCs. The source of this sequence is a man aged 30 to 39 in good health and CMV-seropositive. The rearrangement uses TRBV5-1 and TRBJ2-2, with 13 nucleotides matching TRBD2. CDR3 sequence reads: CASSFGLAGDLLNTGELFF. DNA of the CDR3: TGCGCCAGCAGCTTTGGACTAGCGGGGGACTTATTGAACACCGGGGAGCTGTTTTTT.